This T cell receptor (beta chain) was sequenced for a study of cytomegalovirus exposure and HLA in healthy donors. Broader study findings: In a later analysis, at a false discovery rate of 0.05, roughly 17,000 TCR beta sequences matched HLA alleles. A later analysis linked a missense variant in DCLRE1C to the trimming of TCR beta V and J genes.

Researchers ran the PCR with 60 Vbeta and 13 Jbeta primers. Generated by immunoSEQ multiplex PCR, the TCRdb table keeps only in-frame clones and is missing some. Of roughly 120,000 clones in the sample, around 77% were seen once. Notes on this clone: Its antigen is undetermined. The junction shows a germline mismatch at one end, possibly a read error.

Nominally healthy donors provided the samples, though records likely missed some immune exposures. This CDR3 has 14 residues. The germline gives CDR1 MNHEY, CDR2 SMNVEV (reference sequence). The chain is built from TRBV27 and TRBJ1-1; 7 nucleotides agree with TRBD1. The sequencing sample was made of PBMCs. This TCR came from a woman aged 40-49 years in good health and CMV-seropositive. The CDR3 DNA follows: TGTGCCGGCAGTTCCGGAATGACAGGGTGTGAGGCTTTCTTT. Its protein is CAGSSGMTGCEAFF.